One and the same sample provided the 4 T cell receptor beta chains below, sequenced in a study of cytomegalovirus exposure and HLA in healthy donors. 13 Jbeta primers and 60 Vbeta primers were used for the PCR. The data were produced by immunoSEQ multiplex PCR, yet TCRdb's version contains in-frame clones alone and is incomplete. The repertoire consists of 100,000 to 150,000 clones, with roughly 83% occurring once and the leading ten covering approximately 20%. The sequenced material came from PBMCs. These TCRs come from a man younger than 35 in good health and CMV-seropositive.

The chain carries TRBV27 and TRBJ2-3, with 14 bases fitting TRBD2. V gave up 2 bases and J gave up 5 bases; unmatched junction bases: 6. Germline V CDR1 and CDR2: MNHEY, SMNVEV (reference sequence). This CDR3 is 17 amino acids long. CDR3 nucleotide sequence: TGTGCCAGCAGTTTAAGAGGTGGACTAGCGGGGGGAGATACGCAGTATTTT. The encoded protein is CASSLRGGLAGGDTQYF.

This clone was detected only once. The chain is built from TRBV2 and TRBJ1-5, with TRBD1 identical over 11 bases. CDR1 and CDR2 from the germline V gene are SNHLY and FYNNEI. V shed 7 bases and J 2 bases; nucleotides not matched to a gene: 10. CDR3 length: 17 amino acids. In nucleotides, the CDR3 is TGTGCCAGCACCGGGACAGGGGGACCTTTTGGCAATCAGCCCCAGCATTTT. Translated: CASTGTGGPFGNQPQHF.

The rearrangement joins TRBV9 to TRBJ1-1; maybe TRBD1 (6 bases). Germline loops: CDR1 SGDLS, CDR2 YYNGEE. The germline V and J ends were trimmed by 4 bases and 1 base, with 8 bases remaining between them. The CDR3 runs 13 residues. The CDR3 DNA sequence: TGTGCCAGCAGCAGAGGGGGGAACACTGAAGCTTTCTTT. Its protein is CASSRGGNTEAFF. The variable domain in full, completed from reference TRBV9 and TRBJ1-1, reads DSGVTQTPKHLITATGQRVTLRCSPRSGDLSVYWYQQSLDQGLQFLIQYYNGEERAKGNILERFSAQQFPDLHSELNLSSLELGDSALYFCASSRGGNTEAFFGQGTRLTVV.

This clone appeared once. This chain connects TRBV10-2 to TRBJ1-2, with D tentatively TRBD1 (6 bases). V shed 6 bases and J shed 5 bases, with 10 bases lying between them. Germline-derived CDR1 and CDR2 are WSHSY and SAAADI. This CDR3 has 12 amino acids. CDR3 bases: TGCGCCAGCAGCCCGGACAGATATGGCTACACCTTC. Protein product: CASSPDRYGYTF.